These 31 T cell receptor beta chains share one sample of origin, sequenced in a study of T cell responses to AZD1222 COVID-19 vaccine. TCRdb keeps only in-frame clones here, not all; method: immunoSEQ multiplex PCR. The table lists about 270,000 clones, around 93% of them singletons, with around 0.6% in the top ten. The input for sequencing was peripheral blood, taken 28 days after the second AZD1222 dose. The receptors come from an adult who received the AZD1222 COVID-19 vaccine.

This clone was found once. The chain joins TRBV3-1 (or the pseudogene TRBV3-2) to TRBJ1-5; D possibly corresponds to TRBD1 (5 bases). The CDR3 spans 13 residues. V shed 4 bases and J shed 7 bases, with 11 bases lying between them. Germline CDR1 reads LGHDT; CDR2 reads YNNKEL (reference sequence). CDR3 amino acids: CASSLTETQPQHF. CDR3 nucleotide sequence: TGTGCCAGCAGCCTGACAGAGACGCAGCCCCAGCATTTT.

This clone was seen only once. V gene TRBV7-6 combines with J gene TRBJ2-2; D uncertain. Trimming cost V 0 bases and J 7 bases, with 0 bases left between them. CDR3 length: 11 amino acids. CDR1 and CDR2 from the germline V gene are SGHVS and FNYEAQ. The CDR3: CASSLAGELFF. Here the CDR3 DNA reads TGTGCCAGCAGCTTAGCCGGGGAGCTGTTTTTT.

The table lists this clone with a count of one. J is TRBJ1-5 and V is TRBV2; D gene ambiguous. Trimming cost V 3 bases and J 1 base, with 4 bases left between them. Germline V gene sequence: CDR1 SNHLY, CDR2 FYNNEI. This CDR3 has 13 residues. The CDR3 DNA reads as TGTGCCAGCAGTGATGTGAGCAATCAGCCCCAGCATTTT. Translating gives CASSDVSNQPQHF. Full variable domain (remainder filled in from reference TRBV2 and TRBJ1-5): EPEVTQTPSHQVTQMGQEVILRCVPISNHLYFYWYRQILGQKVEFLVSFYNNEISEKSEIFDDQFSVERPDGSNFTLKIRSTKLEDSAMYFCASSDVSNQPQHFGDGTRLSIL.

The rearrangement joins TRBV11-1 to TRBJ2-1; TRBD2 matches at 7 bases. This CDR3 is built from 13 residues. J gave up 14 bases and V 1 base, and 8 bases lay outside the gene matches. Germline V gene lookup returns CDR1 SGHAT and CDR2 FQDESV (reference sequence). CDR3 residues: CASSLDSPGGEFF. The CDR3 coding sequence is TGTGCCAGCAGCTTAGACTCCCCGGGGGGAGAGTTCTTC.

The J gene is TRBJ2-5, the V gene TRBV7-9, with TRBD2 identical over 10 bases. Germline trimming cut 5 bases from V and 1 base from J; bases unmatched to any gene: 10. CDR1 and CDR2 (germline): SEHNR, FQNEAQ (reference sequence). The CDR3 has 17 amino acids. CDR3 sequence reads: CASSPGVAGGSQETQYF. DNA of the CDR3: TGTGCCAGCAGCCCGGGCGTAGCGGGGGGTTCCCAAGAGACCCAGTACTTC. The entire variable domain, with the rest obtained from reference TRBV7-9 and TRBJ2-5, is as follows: DTGVSQNPRHKITKRGQNVTFRCDPISEHNRLYWYRQTLGQGPEFLTYFQNEAQLEKSRLLSDRFSAERPKGSFSTLEIQRTEQGDSAMYLCASSPGVAGGSQETQYFGPGTRLLVL.

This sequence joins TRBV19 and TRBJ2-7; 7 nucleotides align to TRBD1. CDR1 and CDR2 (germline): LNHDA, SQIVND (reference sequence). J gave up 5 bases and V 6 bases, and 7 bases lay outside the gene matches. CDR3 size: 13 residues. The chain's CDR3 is CASRPGQSNEQYF. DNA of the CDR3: TGTGCCAGTAGGCCGGGACAGAGCAACGAGCAGTACTTC.

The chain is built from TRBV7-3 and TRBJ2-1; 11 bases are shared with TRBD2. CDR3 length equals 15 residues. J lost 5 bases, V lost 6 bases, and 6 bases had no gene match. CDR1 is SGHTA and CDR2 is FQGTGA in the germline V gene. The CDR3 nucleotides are TGTGCCAGCAGTTTTAGCGGGAGGGCCAACAATGAGCAGTTCTTC. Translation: CASSFSGRANNEQFF.

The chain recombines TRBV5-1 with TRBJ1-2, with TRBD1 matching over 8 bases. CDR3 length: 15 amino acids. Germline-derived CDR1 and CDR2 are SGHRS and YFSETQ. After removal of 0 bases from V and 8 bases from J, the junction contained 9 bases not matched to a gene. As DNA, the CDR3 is TGCGCCAGCAGCTTGGTTGGGCAGGGGGCGAAGGGCTACACCTTC. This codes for CASSLVGQGAKGYTF.

In DNA, the CDR3 is TGTGCCACCAGTGACCCTGGGCCCTCAGGGACCCAGTACTTC. Amino acid sequence: CATSDPGPSGTQYF. The V gene is TRBV24-1, the J gene TRBJ2-5; no reliable D call. The CDR3 consists of 14 residues. Deletions cut 4 bases from V and 7 bases from J, with 15 bases between. The germline CDR1 and CDR2 sequences are KGHDR and SFDVKD.

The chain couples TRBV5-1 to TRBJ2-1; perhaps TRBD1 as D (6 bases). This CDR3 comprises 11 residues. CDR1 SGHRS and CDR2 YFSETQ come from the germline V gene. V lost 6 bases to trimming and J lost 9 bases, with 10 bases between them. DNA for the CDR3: TGCGCCAGCACCATAGGGGGTGAGCAGTTCTTC. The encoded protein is CASTIGGEQFF.

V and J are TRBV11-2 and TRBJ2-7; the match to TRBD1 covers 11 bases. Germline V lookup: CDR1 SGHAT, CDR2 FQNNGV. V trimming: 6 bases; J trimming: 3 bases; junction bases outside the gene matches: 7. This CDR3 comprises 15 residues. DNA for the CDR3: TGTGCCAGCAGACAGACCGGGACAGGGGGCTACGAGCAGTACTTC. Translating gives CASRQTGTGGYEQYF.

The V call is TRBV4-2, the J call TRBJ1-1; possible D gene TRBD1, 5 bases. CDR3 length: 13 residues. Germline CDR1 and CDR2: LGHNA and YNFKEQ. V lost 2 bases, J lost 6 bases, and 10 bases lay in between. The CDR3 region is CASSQSGRAEAFF. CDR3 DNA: TGTGCCAGCAGCCAATCAGGGAGGGCTGAAGCTTTCTTT.

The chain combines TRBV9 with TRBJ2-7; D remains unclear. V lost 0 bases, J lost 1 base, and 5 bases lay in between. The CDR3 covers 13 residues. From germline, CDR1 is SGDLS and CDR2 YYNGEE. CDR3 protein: CASSVGPSYEQYF. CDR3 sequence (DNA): TGTGCCAGCAGCGTAGGCCCTTCCTACGAGCAGTACTTC.

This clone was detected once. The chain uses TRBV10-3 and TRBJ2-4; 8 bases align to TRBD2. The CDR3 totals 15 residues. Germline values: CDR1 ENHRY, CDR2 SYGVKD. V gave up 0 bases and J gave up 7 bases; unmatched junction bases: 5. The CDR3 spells CAISESRGAGNIQYF. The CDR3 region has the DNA TGTGCCATCAGTGAGTCGCGGGGGGCAGGTAACATTCAGTACTTC.

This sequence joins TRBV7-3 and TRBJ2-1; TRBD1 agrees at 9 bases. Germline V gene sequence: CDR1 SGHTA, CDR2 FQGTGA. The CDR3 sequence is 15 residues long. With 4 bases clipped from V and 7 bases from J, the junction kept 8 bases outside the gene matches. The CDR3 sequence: CASSSTGGAKNEQFF. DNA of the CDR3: TGTGCCAGCAGCTCTACAGGGGGCGCGAAGAATGAGCAGTTCTTC. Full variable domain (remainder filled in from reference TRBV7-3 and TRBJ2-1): GAGVSQTPSNKVTEKGKYVELRCDPISGHTALYWYRQSLGQGPEFLIYFQGTGAADDSGLPNDRFFAVRPEGSVSTLKIQRTERGDSAVYLCASSSTGGAKNEQFFGPGTRLTVL.

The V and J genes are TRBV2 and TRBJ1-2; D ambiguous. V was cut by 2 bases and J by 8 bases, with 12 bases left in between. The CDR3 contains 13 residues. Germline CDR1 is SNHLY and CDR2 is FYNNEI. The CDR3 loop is CASSERSEWGYTF. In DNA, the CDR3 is TGTGCCAGCAGTGAAAGGTCGGAATGGGGCTACACCTTC.

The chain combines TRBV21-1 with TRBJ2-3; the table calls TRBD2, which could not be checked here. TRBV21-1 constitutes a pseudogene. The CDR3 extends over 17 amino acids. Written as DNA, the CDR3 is TGTGCCAGCAGCCTCCGACTAGCGGGAGGGAGCACAGATACGCAGTATTTT. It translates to CASSLRLAGGSTDTQYF.

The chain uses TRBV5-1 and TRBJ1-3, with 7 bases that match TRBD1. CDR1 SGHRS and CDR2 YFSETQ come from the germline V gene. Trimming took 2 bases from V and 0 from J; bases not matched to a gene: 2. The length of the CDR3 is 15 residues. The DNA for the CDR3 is TGCGCCAGCAGCTTCGGACAGGCCTCTGGAAACACCATATATTTT. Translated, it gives CASSFGQASGNTIYF. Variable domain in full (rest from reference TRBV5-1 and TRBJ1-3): KAGVTQTPRYLIKTRGQQVTLSCSPISGHRSVSWYQQTPGQGLQFLFEYFSETQRNKGNFPGRFSGRQFSNSRSEMNVSTLELGDSALYLCASSFGQASGNTIYFGEGSWLTVV.

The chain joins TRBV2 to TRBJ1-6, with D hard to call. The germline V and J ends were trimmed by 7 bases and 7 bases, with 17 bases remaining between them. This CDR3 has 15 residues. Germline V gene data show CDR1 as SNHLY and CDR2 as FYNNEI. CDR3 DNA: TGTGCCAGCACCCGGGCCATCTTTCAGAATTCACCCCTCCACTTT. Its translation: CASTRAIFQNSPLHF.

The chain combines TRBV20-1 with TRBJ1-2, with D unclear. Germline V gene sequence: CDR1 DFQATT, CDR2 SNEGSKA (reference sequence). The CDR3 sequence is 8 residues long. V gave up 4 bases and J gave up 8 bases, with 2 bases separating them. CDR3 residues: CSATGYTF. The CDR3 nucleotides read TGCAGTGCTACAGGCTACACCTTC.

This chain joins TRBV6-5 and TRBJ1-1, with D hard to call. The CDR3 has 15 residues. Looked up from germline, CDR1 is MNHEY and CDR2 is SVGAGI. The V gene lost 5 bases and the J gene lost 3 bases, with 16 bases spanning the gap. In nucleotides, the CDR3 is TGTGCCAGCAGTCCTTACTCGCCAGCTCACACTGAAGCTTTCTTT. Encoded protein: CASSPYSPAHTEAFF.

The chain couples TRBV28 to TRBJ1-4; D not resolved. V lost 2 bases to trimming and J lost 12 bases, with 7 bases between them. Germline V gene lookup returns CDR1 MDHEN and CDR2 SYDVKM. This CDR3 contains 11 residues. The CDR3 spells CASSLLGELFF. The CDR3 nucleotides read TGTGCCAGCAGTTTACTTGGAGAACTGTTTTTT.

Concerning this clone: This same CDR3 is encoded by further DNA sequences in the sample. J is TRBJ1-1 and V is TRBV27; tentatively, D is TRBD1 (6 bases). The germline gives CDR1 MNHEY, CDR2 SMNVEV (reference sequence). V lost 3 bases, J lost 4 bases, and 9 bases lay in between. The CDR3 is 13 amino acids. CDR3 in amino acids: CASSLGRGTEAFF. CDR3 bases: TGTGCCAGCAGTTTGGGCAGGGGCACTGAAGCTTTCTTT.

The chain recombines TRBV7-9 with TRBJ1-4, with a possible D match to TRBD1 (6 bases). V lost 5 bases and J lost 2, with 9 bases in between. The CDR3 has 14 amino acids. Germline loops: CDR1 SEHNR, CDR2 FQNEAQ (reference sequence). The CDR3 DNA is TGTGCCAGCAGCCTGACAGGCACTAATGAAAAACTGTTTTTT. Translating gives CASSLTGTNEKLFF.

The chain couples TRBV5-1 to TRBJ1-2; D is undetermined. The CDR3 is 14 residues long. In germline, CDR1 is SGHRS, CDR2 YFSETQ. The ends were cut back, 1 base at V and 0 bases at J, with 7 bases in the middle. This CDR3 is CASSLTSSNYGYTF. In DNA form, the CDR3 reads TGCGCCAGCAGCTTGACAAGTTCTAACTATGGCTACACCTTC.

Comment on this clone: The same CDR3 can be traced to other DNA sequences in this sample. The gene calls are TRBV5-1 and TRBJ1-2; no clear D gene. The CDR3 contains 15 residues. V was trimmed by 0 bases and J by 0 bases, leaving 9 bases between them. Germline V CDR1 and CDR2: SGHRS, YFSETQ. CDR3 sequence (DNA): TGCGCCAGCAGCTTGGGAGGGAGAGCTAACTATGGCTACACCTTC. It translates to CASSLGGRANYGYTF.

The CDR3 region is CASSPGGALEQFF. The CDR3 nucleotides are TGCGCCAGCAGCCCTGGGGGGGCGCTTGAGCAGTTCTTC. The rearrangement uses TRBV5-1 and TRBJ2-1; TRBD2 might be the D (7 bases). CDR1 SGHRS and CDR2 YFSETQ come from the germline V gene. V was cut by 4 bases and J by 9 bases, with 14 bases left in between. The CDR3 has 13 amino acids.

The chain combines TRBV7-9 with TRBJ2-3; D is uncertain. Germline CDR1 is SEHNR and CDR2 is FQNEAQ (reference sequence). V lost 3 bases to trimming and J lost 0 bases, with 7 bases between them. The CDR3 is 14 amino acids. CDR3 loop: CASSFRGSTDTQYF. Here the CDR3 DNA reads TGTGCCAGCAGCTTCCGCGGTAGCACAGATACGCAGTATTTT.

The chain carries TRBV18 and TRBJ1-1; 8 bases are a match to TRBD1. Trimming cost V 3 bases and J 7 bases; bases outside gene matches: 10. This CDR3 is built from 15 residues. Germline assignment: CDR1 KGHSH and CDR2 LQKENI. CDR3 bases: TGTGCCAGCTCACCTGCGACAGGGGCGCTTGTTGAAGCTTTCTTT. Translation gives CASSPATGALVEAFF.

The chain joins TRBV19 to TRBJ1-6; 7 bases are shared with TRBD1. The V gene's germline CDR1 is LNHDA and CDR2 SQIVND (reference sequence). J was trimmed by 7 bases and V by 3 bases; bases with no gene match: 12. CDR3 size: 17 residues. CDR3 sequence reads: CASSMTRDSYFNSPLHF. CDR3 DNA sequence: TGTGCCAGTAGTATGACCCGGGACAGCTACTTCAATTCACCCCTCCACTTT.

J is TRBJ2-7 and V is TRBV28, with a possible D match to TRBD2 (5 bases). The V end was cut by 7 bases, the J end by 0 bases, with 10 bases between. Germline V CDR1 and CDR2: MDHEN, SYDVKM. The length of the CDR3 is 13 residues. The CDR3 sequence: CASTDSSSYEQYF. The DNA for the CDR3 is TGTGCCAGCACGGACTCATCCTCCTACGAGCAGTACTTC.